Sequencing of this T cell receptor beta chain was carried out in a study of blood T cell repertoires in COVID-19. The table came from immunoSEQ multiplex PCR; TCRdb's copy has only in-frame clones and leaves some out. Of 250,000 or so clones in the sample, just under 90% are singletons; the top ten hold roughly 0.95%. In germline, CDR1 is ENHRY, CDR2 SYGVKD. CDR3 length equals 14 residues. V lost 8 bases and J lost 0; bases outside the gene matches: 5. The sequence was obtained from a man aged 50 to 59 who had been exposed to COVID-19. Material: PBMCs or T cells enriched from blood (not recorded which). V and J are TRBV10-3 and TRBJ1-1, with TRBD1 identical over 8 bases. Written as DNA, the CDR3 is TGTGCCATCTCGGACAGGGTTGTGAACACTGAAGCTTTCTTT. This codes for CAISDRVVNTEAFF.